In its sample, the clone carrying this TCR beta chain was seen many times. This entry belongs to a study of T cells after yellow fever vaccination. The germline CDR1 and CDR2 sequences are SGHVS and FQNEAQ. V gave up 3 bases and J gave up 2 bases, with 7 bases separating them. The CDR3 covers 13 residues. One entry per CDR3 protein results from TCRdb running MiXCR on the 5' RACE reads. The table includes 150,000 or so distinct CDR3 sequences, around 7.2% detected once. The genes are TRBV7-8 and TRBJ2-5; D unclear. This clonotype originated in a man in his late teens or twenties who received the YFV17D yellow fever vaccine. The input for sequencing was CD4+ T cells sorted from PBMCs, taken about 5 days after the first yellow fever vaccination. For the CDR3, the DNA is TGTGCCAGCAGCTTCGGCGAACAAGAGACCCAGTACTTC. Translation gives CASSFGEQETQYF.